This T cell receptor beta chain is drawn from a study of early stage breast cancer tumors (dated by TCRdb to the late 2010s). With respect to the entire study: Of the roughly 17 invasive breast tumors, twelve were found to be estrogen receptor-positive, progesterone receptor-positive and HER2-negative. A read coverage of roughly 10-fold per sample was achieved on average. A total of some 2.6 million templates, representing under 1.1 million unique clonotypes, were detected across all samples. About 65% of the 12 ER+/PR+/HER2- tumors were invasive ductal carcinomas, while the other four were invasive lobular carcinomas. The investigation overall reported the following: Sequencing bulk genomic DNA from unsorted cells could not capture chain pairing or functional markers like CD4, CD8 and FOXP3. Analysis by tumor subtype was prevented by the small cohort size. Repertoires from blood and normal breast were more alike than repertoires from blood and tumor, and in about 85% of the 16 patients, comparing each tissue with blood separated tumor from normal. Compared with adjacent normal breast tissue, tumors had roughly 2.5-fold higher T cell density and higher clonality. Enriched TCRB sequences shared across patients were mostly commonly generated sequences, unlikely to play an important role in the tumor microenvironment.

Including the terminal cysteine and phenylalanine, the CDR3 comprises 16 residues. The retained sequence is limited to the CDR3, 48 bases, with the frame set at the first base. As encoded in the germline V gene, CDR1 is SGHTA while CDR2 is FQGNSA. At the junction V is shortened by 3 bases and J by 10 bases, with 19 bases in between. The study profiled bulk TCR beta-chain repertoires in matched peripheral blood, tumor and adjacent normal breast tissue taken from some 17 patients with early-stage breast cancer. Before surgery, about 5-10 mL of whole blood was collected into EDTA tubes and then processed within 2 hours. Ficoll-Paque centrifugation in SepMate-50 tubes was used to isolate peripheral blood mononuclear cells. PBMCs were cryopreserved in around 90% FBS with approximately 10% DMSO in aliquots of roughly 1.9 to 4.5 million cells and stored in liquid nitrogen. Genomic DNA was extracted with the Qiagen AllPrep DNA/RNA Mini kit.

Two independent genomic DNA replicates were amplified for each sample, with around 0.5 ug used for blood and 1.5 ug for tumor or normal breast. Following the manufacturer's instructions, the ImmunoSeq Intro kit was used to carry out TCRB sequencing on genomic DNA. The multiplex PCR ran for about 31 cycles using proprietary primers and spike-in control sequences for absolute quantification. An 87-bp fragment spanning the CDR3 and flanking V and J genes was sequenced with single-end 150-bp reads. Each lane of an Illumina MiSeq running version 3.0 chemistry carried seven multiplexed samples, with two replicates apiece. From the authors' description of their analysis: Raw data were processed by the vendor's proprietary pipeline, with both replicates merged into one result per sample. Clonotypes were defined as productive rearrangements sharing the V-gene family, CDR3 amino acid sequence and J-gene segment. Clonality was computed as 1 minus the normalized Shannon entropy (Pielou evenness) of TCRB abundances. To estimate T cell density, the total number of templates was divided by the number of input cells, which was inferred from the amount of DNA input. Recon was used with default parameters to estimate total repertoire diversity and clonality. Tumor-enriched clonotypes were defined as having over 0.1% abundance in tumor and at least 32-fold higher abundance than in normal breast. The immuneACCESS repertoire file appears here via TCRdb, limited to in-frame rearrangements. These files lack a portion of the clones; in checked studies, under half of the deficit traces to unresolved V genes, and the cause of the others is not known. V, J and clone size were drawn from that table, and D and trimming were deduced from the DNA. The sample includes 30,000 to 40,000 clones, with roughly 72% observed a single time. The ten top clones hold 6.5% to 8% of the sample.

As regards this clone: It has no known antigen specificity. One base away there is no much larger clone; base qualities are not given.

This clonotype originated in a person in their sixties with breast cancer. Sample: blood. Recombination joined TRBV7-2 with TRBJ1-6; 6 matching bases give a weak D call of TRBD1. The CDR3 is CASSLYGTQFNSPLHF. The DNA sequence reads TGTGCCAGCAGCTTGTACGGGACACAGTTCAACTCACCCCTCCACTTT.